The source of this T cell receptor beta chain is a study of cytomegalovirus exposure and HLA in healthy donors. Study-wide results and caveats: 150 or so TCR beta chains were listed as cytomegalovirus-associated.

PCR primers comprised 60 Vbeta and 13 Jbeta primers. Measured with immunoSEQ multiplex PCR; TCRdb has only the in-frame clones, and not every one. The sample includes 73,000 or so clones, around three quarters seen only once; the top ten take about 6%. Details on this clone: Its matching antigen is unknown.

The source of this sequence is a man in his fifties in good health and CMV-seronegative. The material sequenced was PBMCs.

For the CDR3, the DNA is TGCGCCAGCAGTGGGACAGGGCCTCTCTCTGGAAACACCATATATTTT. Protein sequence: CASSGTGPLSGNTIYF. The chain recombines TRBV5-1 with TRBJ1-3, with TRBD1 matching over 9 bases. V shed 5 bases and J 0 bases; nucleotides not matched to a gene: 6. The CDR3 totals 16 residues. Germline-derived CDR1 and CDR2 are SGHRS and YFSETQ. The complete variable domain, with remaining parts taken from reference TRBV5-1 and TRBJ1-3, reads KAGVTQTPRYLIKTRGQQVTLSCSPISGHRSVSWYQQTPGQGLQFLFEYFSETQRNKGNFPGRFSGRQFSNSRSEMNVSTLELGDSALYLCASSGTGPLSGNTIYFGEGSWLTVV.